Following are 18 T cell receptor beta chains from one sample sequenced in a study of T cells in Graves' hyperthyroidism and ophthalmopathy. RNA transcripts gave rise to amplified TCR beta CDR3 regions. When the TCR CDR3 underwent first-round RT-PCR, the HTBI primer set was used. Each CDR3 protein gets one entry after TCRdb re-called the multiplex PCR reads with MiXCR. This sample has around 620,000 distinct CDR3 sequences, with 46% found just once. Sequencing was done on a sample of peripheral blood or thyroid tissue (not recorded which). The receptors come from an adult woman with Graves' disease, either hyperthyroidism or ophthalmopathy (not recorded which).

V gene TRBV5-1 combines with J gene TRBJ1-4; no definite D call. The CDR3 contains 14 residues. In germline, CDR1 is SGHRS, CDR2 YFSETQ. Trimming left V 3 bases short and J 8 bases short, with 14 bases between. The CDR3 region has the DNA TGCGCCAGCAGCTCCGGGGATTATGGGGAAAAACTGTTTTTT. Encoded protein: CASSSGDYGEKLFF.

The chain combines TRBV12-3 or TRBV12-4 with TRBJ1-1, with 7 nucleotides matching TRBD1. Trimming cost V 8 bases and J 0 bases; bases outside gene matches: 12. The CDR3 covers 16 residues. The CDR3, as DNA: TGTGCCAGCTCGCCCCGGGACAGACTCATGAACACTGAAGCTTTCTTT. Encoded protein: CASSPRDRLMNTEAFF.

This clonotype appeared a few times. The chain is built from TRBV19 and TRBJ1-2; 10 nucleotides agree with TRBD1. Germline V gene data show CDR1 as LNHDA and CDR2 as SQIVND (reference sequence). V was clipped by 6 bases and J by 7 bases; unmatched bases: 11. This CDR3 contains 15 residues. The CDR3 protein is CASSLAGQGNFGYTF. In nucleotides, the CDR3 is TGTGCCAGTAGCCTCGCGGGACAGGGGAATTTTGGCTACACCTTC. Using reference TRBV19 and TRBJ1-2 for the parts outside the CDR3, the full variable domain is DGGITQSPKYLFRKEGQNVTLSCEQNLNHDAMYWYRQDPGQGLRLIYYSQIVNDFQKGDIAEGYSVSREKKESFPLTVTSAQKNPTAFYLCASSLAGQGNFGYTFGSGTRLTVV.

This clonotype was found many times. V usage is TRBV6-6 and J usage is TRBJ2-7; 8 bases align to TRBD1. This CDR3 is built from 15 residues. V shed 6 bases, J shed 1 base, and the junction held 8 bases outside the gene matches. The V gene's germline CDR1 is MNHNY and CDR2 SVGAGI (reference sequence). The CDR3 region has the DNA TGTGCCAGCAGCCCCGACAGGGGACCTTCCTACGAGCAGTACTTC. Protein: CASSPDRGPSYEQYF.

This clonotype was seen at least ten times. This chain links TRBV20-1 with TRBJ2-7, with a weak D call TRBD2 (5 bases). CDR3 length equals 13 residues. In germline, CDR1 is DFQATT, CDR2 SNEGSKA (reference sequence). V was cut by 5 bases and J by 4 bases, with 15 bases left in between. The CDR3 region has the DNA TGCAGTGCTGCTCAAGTGGGAGCGTACGAGCAGTACTTC. This codes for CSAAQVGAYEQYF.

Concerning this clonotype itself: A much larger clone differs from this one at a single base, so this may be a read error. The rearrangement links TRBV7-2 to TRBJ1-6, with 7 bases aligning to TRBD1. The CDR3 has 15 amino acids. Germline CDR1 reads SGHTA; CDR2 reads FQGNSA. V gave up 5 bases and J gave up 7 bases; unmatched junction bases: 8. The CDR3, as DNA: TGTGCCAGCAGCCTAGGGACAGTTAAGAATTCACCCCTCCACTTT. Protein: CASSLGTVKNSPLHF.

The V and J genes are TRBV9 and TRBJ2-1; 8 bases agree with TRBD2. The germline gives CDR1 SGDLS, CDR2 YYNGEE. Unmatched junction bases numbered 5, after V lost 0 bases and J lost 6 bases. The CDR3 extends over 15 amino acids. CDR3 protein: CASSVGSGSSNEQFF. The CDR3 DNA reads TGTGCCAGCAGCGTAGGAAGCGGGAGCAGCAATGAGCAGTTCTTC.

The chain employs TRBV10-3 and TRBJ1-2, with 9 nucleotides matching TRBD1. The CDR3 contains 13 residues. The V gene's germline CDR1 is ENHRY and CDR2 SYGVKD. The trim removed 6 bases at V and 5 bases at J, leaving 4 bases unmatched. The chain's CDR3 is CAIRDGTGYGYTF. For the CDR3, the DNA is TGTGCCATCAGAGACGGGACAGGGTATGGCTACACCTTC.

The rearrangement links TRBV19 to TRBJ1-5; a weak D match, TRBD1 (5 bases). The CDR3 has 14 amino acids. The ends were cut back, 1 base at V and 12 bases at J, with 16 bases in the middle. Germline loops: CDR1 LNHDA, CDR2 SQIVND (reference sequence). CDR3 DNA: TGTGCCAGTAGTATAGCCAGGGACTTAACTGTCCAGCATTTT. Encoded protein: CASSIARDLTVQHF. Full variable domain (rest looked up from reference TRBV19 and TRBJ1-5): DGGITQSPKYLFRKEGQNVTLSCEQNLNHDAMYWYRQDPGQGLRLIYYSQIVNDFQKGDIAEGYSVSREKKESFPLTVTSAQKNPTAFYLCASSIARDLTVQHFGDGTRLSIL.

This clonotype has ten or more counts. The chain is built from TRBV6-5 and TRBJ1-1; D gene ambiguous. This CDR3 comprises 15 residues. V was trimmed by 7 bases and J by 3 bases, leaving 18 bases between them. Germline CDR1 is MNHEY and CDR2 is SVGAGI. CDR3 amino acids: CASTVSQYGDTEAFF. The CDR3 coding sequence is TGTGCCAGCACCGTATCCCAATATGGGGACACTGAAGCTTTCTTT.

The J gene is TRBJ2-1, the V gene TRBV5-1; the D is unclear. Germline V gene data show CDR1 as SGHRS and CDR2 as YFSETQ. Trimming took off 0 bases at V and 9 bases at J, with 4 bases between the two ends. The CDR3 is 11 amino acids. The chain's CDR3 is CASSLVSEQFF. In DNA, the CDR3 is TGCGCCAGCAGCTTGGTCTCTGAGCAGTTCTTC.

The V call is TRBV7-9, the J call TRBJ2-5, with D unclear. V lost 3 bases and J 4 bases, leaving 18 bases between the germline ends. This CDR3 spans 16 amino acids. Germline V gene sequence: CDR1 SEHNR, CDR2 FQNEAQ (reference sequence). CDR3 nucleotide sequence: TGTGCCAGCAGCTTGGTGAGGCGATGGGGTAGAGAGACCCAGTACTTC. As protein: CASSLVRRWGRETQYF.

In this sample, this clonotype turned up many times. The rearrangement joins TRBV19 to TRBJ1-2; 7 nucleotides match TRBD1. Trimming cost V 4 bases and J 7 bases; bases outside gene matches: 3. The length of the CDR3 is 12 residues. Germline-derived CDR1 and CDR2 are LNHDA and SQIVND (reference sequence). CDR3 nucleotide sequence: TGTGCCAGTAGTAAGACAGGGTCTGGCTACACCTTC. The encoded protein is CASSKTGSGYTF.

This clonotype was observed at least ten times. This rearrangement joins TRBV14 to TRBJ1-1; D is uncertain. The CDR3 loop spans 20 amino acids. Germline V gives CDR1 SGHDN, CDR2 FVKESK. V was shortened by 2 bases and J by 0 bases, with 25 bases between the two germline ends. CDR3: CASSQRTRYGIGGMNTEAFF. In nucleotides, the CDR3 is TGTGCCAGCAGCCAAAGGACTAGATACGGGATCGGAGGGATGAACACTGAAGCTTTCTTT.

Comments on this clonotype: Germline is not matched at one junction end, which may reflect a read error. In DNA, the CDR3 is TGTGCCGGCAGCTTACGGGGGGCGATAACTGAAGCTTTCTTT. Encoded protein: CAGSLRGAITEAFF. This chain uses TRBV7-9 with TRBJ1-1; weak D call: TRBD1 (6 bases). This CDR3 region has 14 residues. Germline V gene data show CDR1 as SEHNR and CDR2 as FQNEAQ (reference sequence).

Ten or more counts support this clonotype. The V gene is TRBV2, the J gene TRBJ1-4, with D perhaps TRBD1 (6 bases). Germline V CDR1 and CDR2: SNHLY, FYNNEI. Trimming pared 6 bases from V and 7 bases from J, leaving 18 bases between. This CDR3 comprises 15 residues. The CDR3 DNA is TGTGCCAGCAGGGAAACAGGGTATAGAGGTGAAAAACTGTTTTTT. Residues: CASRETGYRGEKLFF.

This chain connects TRBV7-8 to TRBJ2-7, with D unresolved. CDR1 and CDR2 (germline): SGHVS, FQNEAQ. The CDR3 sequence is 15 residues long. V was trimmed by 5 bases and J by 3 bases, leaving 17 bases between them. CDR3 sequence (DNA): TGTGCCAGCAGCCACTGGCCAGGAGACCGCTACGAGCAGTACTTC. Encoded protein: CASSHWPGDRYEQYF.

This sequence joins TRBV18 and TRBJ2-5; no clear D gene. Trimming took off 2 bases at V and 1 base at J, with 5 bases between the two ends. The CDR3 covers 13 residues. The germline V gene has CDR1 KGHSH and CDR2 LQKENI. CDR3 bases: TGTGCCAGCTCACCATTGTCCCAAGAGACCCAGTACTTC. Residues: CASSPLSQETQYF.